Here is one T cell receptor beta chain with its context. Its antigen remains unknown. V was shortened by 3 bases and J by 2 bases, with 23 bases between the two germline ends. Germline-derived CDR1 and CDR2 are LNHDA and SQIVND (reference sequence). The CDR3 covers 19 residues. This specimen comes from a study of graft-versus-host responses after intestinal transplantation. Study-wide context: Recipients underwent multivisceral, liver-intestinal, or isolated intestinal transplants.

Repertoires were generated with immunoSEQ multiplex PCR, while TCRdb's copy carries only in-frame clones and drops some. Here the sample spans about 17,000 clones, 79% being singletons. The starting material, graft tissue, was processed to release intraepithelial and lamina propria lymphocytes. Study-wide results and limits: Researchers found peak circulating GvH clone levels linked to early post-transplant HvG declines. GvH clones were identified in recipient marrow, with some first appearing in ileum or blood.

This sequence originates from a human patient who received an intestinal transplant, so some T cells may come from the graft donor. The source material was ileum tissue, sampled roughly 460 days after intestinal transplant. J is TRBJ1-5 and V is TRBV19; tentative D call: TRBD1 (5 bases). CDR3 residues: CASSIAGGRDAWGNQPQHF. The CDR3 DNA reads TGTGCCAGTAGTATCGCCGGAGGCAGGGACGCTTGGGGCAATCAGCCCCAGCATTTT.